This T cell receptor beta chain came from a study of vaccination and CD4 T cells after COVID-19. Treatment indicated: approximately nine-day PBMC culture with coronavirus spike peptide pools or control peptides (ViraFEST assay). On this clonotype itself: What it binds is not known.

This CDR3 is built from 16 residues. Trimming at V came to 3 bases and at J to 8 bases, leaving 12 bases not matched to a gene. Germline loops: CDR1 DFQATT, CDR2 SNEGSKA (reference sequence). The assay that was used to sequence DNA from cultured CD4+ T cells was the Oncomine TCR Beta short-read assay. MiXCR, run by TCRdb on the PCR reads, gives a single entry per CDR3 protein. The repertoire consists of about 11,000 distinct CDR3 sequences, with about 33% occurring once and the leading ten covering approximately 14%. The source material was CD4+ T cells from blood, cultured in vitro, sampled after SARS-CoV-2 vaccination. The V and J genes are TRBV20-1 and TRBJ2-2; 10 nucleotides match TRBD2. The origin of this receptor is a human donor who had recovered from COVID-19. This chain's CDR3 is CSASPLAGVITGELFF. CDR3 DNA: TGCAGTGCTAGCCCGCTAGCGGGAGTGATAACAGGGGAGCTGTTTTTT.